This T cell receptor beta chain is drawn from a study of cytomegalovirus exposure and HLA in healthy donors. Study-wide points: A reported reduction in N-insertions relative to the approximately 640-donor mean was seen in an Asian-associated ancestry cluster in a later analysis. Rarity held for most TCR sequences, but there were some public TCRs that occurred in many donors. The study listed under 200 cytomegalovirus-associated TCR beta chains. Later work showed greater clonal expansion in HLA-associated TCR beta chains than in equally common others.

To note about this clone: Its antigen is unidentified.

V lost 5 bases to trimming and J lost 5 bases; unmatched junction nucleotides: 3. CDR3 length: 12 residues. CDR1 SGHVS and CDR2 FNYEAQ come from the germline V gene. Primers included in the PCR were 60 Vbeta and 13 Jbeta primers. Sequenced by immunoSEQ multiplex PCR; TCRdb stores in-frame clones only, minus some. The profile covers approximately 150,000 clones, with 79% appearing a single time and roughly 6.8% taken by the ten largest. The sequence was obtained from a man aged 50-60 years in good health and CMV-seropositive. Sequencing input: PBMCs. The chain is built from TRBV7-6 and TRBJ2-7, with 7 positions matching TRBD2. CDR3 region: CASSDGLDEQYF. The CDR3 nucleotides read TGTGCCAGCAGCGACGGACTAGACGAGCAGTACTTC.